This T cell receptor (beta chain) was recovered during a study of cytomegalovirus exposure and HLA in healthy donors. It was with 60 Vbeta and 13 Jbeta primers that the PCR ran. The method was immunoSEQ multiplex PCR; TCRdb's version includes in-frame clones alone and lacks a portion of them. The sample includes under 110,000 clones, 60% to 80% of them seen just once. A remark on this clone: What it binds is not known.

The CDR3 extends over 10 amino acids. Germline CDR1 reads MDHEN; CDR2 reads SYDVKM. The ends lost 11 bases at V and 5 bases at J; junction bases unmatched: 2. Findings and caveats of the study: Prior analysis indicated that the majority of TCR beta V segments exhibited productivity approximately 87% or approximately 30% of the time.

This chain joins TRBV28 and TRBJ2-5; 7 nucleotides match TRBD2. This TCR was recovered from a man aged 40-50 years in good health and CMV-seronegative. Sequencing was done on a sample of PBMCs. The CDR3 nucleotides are TGTGCCCCCGGGGGGGAGACCCAGTACTTC. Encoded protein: CAPGGETQYF.